This record covers a single T cell receptor beta chain. Its antigen is currently unknown. Sequence at one end of the junction differs from germline and may be a read error. The data stem from a study of post-analysis software for immune sequencing data. Prepared libraries of TCR beta cDNA carried unique molecular identifiers. TCRdb redid the calling of the PCR reads with MiXCR, one entry per CDR3 protein. The table lists roughly 700,000 distinct CDR3 sequences, approximately 30% of them singletons. Study-level results: The five TRBV segments detected at higher frequency in patients than in controls included TRBV5-6, TRBV5-1 and TRBV20-1.

The CDR3 totals 13 residues. Germline V gene data show CDR1 as DFQATT and CDR2 as SNEGSKA (reference sequence). The sequence was collected from a girl under 18 with multiple sclerosis. Sequencing input: blood. The chain is built from TRBV20-1 and TRBJ2-5, with 7 bases matching TRBD2. The CDR3 coding sequence is TGCAGGGCTAGAGAGGCGGGGGAAGAGACCCAGTACTTC. This translates into CRAREAGEETQYF.